This T cell receptor (beta chain) was retrieved from a study of shared clonotypes between healthy human individuals. The table came from immunoSEQ multiplex PCR; TCRdb's copy has only in-frame clones and leaves some out. The table includes around 1.1 million clones, roughly 80% detected once. V gave up 0 bases and J gave up 5 bases, with 11 bases separating them. The CDR3 consists of 14 residues. CDR1 and CDR2 (germline): SGHTS, YDEGEE. The chain carries TRBV5-8 and TRBJ1-2; a possible D gene is TRBD1 (6 bases). The receptor comes from a man aged 18 to 35 in good health. Some clones in this sample may be carry-over from other donors' samples. Material: memory CD4+ T cells from PBMCs. Subset here: CD45RA-negative fraction. DNA of the CDR3: TGTGCCAGCAGCTTGGGAGGGGGAACTTATGGCTACACCTTC. This codes for CASSLGGGTYGYTF.